These 2 T cell receptor beta chains were all obtained from the same sample, sequenced in a study of beta chain features in type 1 diabetes. Whole-study findings and limits: In every one of the four CD4+ subsets, TCRB CDR3s were moderately but significantly shorter in Type 1 diabetes patients.

These receptors are not linked to any known antigen. Since all of the isolated RNA was reverse transcribed, expressed TCRB transcripts were what got sequenced. Here immunoSEQ multiplex PCR was the method, and the copy in TCRdb shows in-frame clones only, minus some. This sample carries around 250,000 clones, over 11% of them seen once, and the ten largest clones take almost 0.02%. Sequencing was done on a sample of naive CD4+ T cells from blood. All receptors come from a man aged 30-40 years with type 1 diabetes.

The rearrangement uses TRBV6-1 and TRBJ1-2; possibly TRBD1 for D (5 bases). The ends were cut back, 5 bases at V and 4 bases at J, with 17 bases in the middle. This CDR3 spans 15 amino acids. Germline V lookup: CDR1 MNHNS, CDR2 SASEGT. CDR3 protein: CASSIQDTVSYGYTF. The DNA of the CDR3 is TGTGCCAGCAGTATACAGGACACGGTCTCCTATGGCTACACCTTC.

The J gene is TRBJ1-2, the V gene TRBV25-1; weak D call: TRBD1 (6 bases). The CDR3 loop spans 14 amino acids. In germline, CDR1 is MGHDK, CDR2 SYGVNS. Between the trimmed V and J ends, which lost 3 bases and 8 bases, there was a span of 16 bases. The CDR3 sequence is CASSDHNREHGYTF. The CDR3 coding sequence is TGTGCCAGCAGTGACCATAACAGGGAACACGGCTACACCTTC.